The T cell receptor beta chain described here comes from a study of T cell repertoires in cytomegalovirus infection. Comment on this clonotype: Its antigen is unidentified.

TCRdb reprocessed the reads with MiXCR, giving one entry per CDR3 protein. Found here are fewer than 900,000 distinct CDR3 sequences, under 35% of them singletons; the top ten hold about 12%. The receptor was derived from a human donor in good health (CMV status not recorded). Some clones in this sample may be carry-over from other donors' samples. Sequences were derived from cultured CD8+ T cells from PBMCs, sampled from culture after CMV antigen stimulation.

CDR3 DNA sequence: TGTGCCAGCAGCCGAGGGACAGTGGGTCAGCCCCAGCATTTT. Protein product: CASSRGTVGQPQHF. The V and J genes are TRBV7-8 and TRBJ1-5; 7 positions agree with TRBD1. Per germline, CDR1 SGHVS and CDR2 FQNEAQ. V lost 5 bases and J lost 6; bases outside the gene matches: 7. The length of the CDR3 is 14 residues.